The 21 T cell receptor beta chains below all came from one sample that was sequenced in a study of blood T cell repertoires in COVID-19. Sequencing was performed with immunoSEQ multiplex PCR; in TCRdb, only in-frame clones are kept and a portion is missing. This sample has 130,000 to 150,000 clones, with around 90% found just once. The sample consisted of peripheral blood. The receptors shown here come from a man between 65 and 79 years old with acute or convalescent COVID-19.

This clone was found a few times. The rearrangement joins TRBV7-9 to TRBJ2-1; TRBD2 aligns across 10 bases. Germline trimming cut 1 base from V and 8 bases from J; bases unmatched to any gene: 5. This CDR3 region has 15 residues. The V gene's germline CDR1 is SEHNR and CDR2 FQNEAQ (reference sequence). The CDR3 coding sequence is TGTGCCAGCAGCTTAGTTACTAGCGGGATGGATGAGCAGTTCTTC. Translation gives CASSLVTSGMDEQFF.

This sequence joins TRBV27 and TRBJ1-2, with D possibly TRBD1 on 6 matching bases. Trimming took off 6 bases at V and 6 bases at J, with 14 bases between the two ends. This CDR3 spans 13 amino acids. CDR1 is MNHEY and CDR2 is SMNVEV in the germline V gene (reference sequence). As DNA, the CDR3 is TGTGCCAGCAGGCTACAGGGAATAGATGGCTACACCTTC. Protein: CASRLQGIDGYTF.

The V gene is TRBV11-1, the J gene TRBJ2-5; 7 bases fit TRBD2. The CDR3 is 12 residues long. CDR1 and CDR2 (germline): SGHAT, FQDESV (reference sequence). V lost 5 bases to trimming and J lost 5 bases; unmatched junction nucleotides: 2. CDR3 region: CASSRGVETQYF. CDR3 bases: TGTGCCAGCAGCCGGGGGGTGGAGACCCAGTACTTC.

The chain carries TRBV5-6 and TRBJ1-2; D gene ambiguous. From germline, CDR1 is SGHDT and CDR2 YYEEEE. There are 14 residues in the CDR3. V was cut by 4 bases and J by 3 bases, with 13 bases left in between. The CDR3 nucleotides are TGTGCCAGCAGCCCTTGGCCGGCGGACTATGGCTACACCTTC. Its translation is CASSPWPADYGYTF.

The V and J genes are TRBV7-2 and TRBJ2-1, with TRBD1 matching over 7 bases. CDR3 length: 14 amino acids. J lost 5 bases, V lost 1 base, and 2 bases had no gene match. Germline-derived CDR1 and CDR2 are SGHTA and FQGNSA. CDR3 in DNA: TGTGCCAGCAGCTTAGACAGGGGAAACAATGAGCAGTTCTTC. Amino acid sequence: CASSLDRGNNEQFF.

The V gene is TRBV19, the J gene TRBJ1-2; 8 bases are shared with TRBD1. CDR3 size: 14 residues. V lost 3 bases and J lost 8; bases outside the gene matches: 8. Germline V gives CDR1 LNHDA, CDR2 SQIVND (reference sequence). In DNA form, the CDR3 reads TGTGCCAGTAGTATGTCAGCAGGGGGCGGAGGCTACACCTTC. Its translation: CASSMSAGGGGYTF.

The chain links TRBV19 to TRBJ1-5; perhaps TRBD1 as D (5 bases). Germline CDR1 LNHDA, CDR2 SQIVND (reference sequence). The CDR3 spans 16 residues. Trimming took off 1 base at V and 0 bases at J, with 10 bases between the two ends. The CDR3 DNA sequence: TGTGCCAGTAGTATAGGACAGCCTGCTAGCAATCAGCCCCAGCATTTT. This gives the protein CASSIGQPASNQPQHF.

This chain joins TRBV6-5 and TRBJ1-5, with D possibly being TRBD1 (5 bases). V gave up 6 bases and J gave up 5 bases, with 17 bases separating them. Germline lookup yields CDR1 MNHEY and CDR2 SVGAGI. This CDR3 spans 15 amino acids. This CDR3 reads CASRLGSGGDQPQHF. The CDR3 bases are TGTGCCAGCAGGCTTGGGTCGGGGGGGGATCAGCCCCAGCATTTT.

This rearrangement joins TRBV7-8 to TRBJ2-7, with a possible D match to TRBD1 (6 bases). Germline V CDR1 and CDR2: SGHVS, FQNEAQ. V gave up 5 bases and J gave up 0 bases, with 14 bases separating them. This CDR3 has 15 residues. The CDR3 region is CASSGITGPSYEQYF. In DNA, the CDR3 is TGTGCCAGCAGCGGAATTACAGGGCCCTCCTACGAGCAGTACTTC.

The V call is TRBV6-5, the J call TRBJ2-2; 8 nucleotides line up with TRBD1. Per the germline V gene, CDR1 is MNHEY and CDR2 is SVGAGI. The J segment lost 0 bases and the V segment lost 6 bases, leaving 3 bases of the junction unmatched. The CDR3 spans 15 residues. The CDR3 loop is CASRKTGANTGELFF. The CDR3 region has the DNA TGTGCCAGCAGGAAGACAGGGGCGAACACCGGGGAGCTGTTTTTT.

The chain has TRBV28 and TRBJ2-5; perhaps TRBD1 as D (6 bases). CDR1 and CDR2 from the germline V gene are MDHEN and SYDVKM. V was trimmed by 4 bases and J by 3 bases, leaving 12 bases between them. The length of the CDR3 is 14 residues. CDR3 DNA sequence: TGTGCCAGCAGTTACCCGGGACAAAAAGAGACCCAGTACTTC. Amino acids: CASSYPGQKETQYF.

CDR3 sequence: CASSTGTGSGREKLFF. DNA of the CDR3: TGTGCCAGCAGCACAGGGACAGGGAGCGGGAGGGAAAAACTGTTTTTT. The rearrangement uses TRBV5-4 and TRBJ1-4; 9 nucleotides match TRBD1. With 4 bases clipped from V and 8 bases from J, the junction kept 12 bases outside the gene matches. The CDR3 has 16 residues. Germline lookup yields CDR1 SGHNT and CDR2 YYREEE (reference sequence).

The chain employs TRBV21-1 and TRBJ1-4; TRBD1, as called in the table, went unchecked against the DNA. TRBV21-1 is noted as a pseudogene. This CDR3 spans 18 amino acids. In DNA, the CDR3 is TGTGCCAGCAGCGCCCGGGACAGGGATAAGGGGCGCGGAGAAAAACTGTTTTTT. This codes for CASSARDRDKGRGEKLFF.

The J gene is TRBJ1-6, the V gene TRBV18, with 7 nucleotides matching TRBD1. Germline V CDR1 and CDR2: KGHSH, LQKENI. The CDR3 runs to 15 residues. V trimming: 3 bases; J trimming: 9 bases; junction bases outside the gene matches: 8. The CDR3: CASSPGQVGTSPLHF. The DNA of the CDR3 is TGTGCCAGCTCACCCGGACAGGTTGGAACTTCACCCCTCCACTTT.

This sequence joins TRBV5-1 and TRBJ2-5, with 7 bases aligning to TRBD1. V was pared by 6 bases and J by 3 bases, with 5 bases of the junction left unmatched. The CDR3 totals 13 residues. Germline V gene lookup returns CDR1 SGHRS and CDR2 YFSETQ. The CDR3 here is CASNRQGEETQYF. CDR3 nucleotide sequence: TGCGCCAGCAATCGACAGGGTGAAGAGACCCAGTACTTC.

The genes are TRBV19 and TRBJ1-2; D ambiguous. This CDR3 spans 11 amino acids. Germline V gene data show CDR1 as LNHDA and CDR2 as SQIVND (reference sequence). V was trimmed by 9 bases and J by 5 bases, leaving 10 bases between them. The CDR3 nucleotides are TGTGCCAGCAGGTCAGCATATGGCTACACCTTC. Its translation: CASRSAYGYTF.

V usage is TRBV6-1 and J usage is TRBJ2-5; 8 nucleotides align to TRBD1. V lost 2 bases and J lost 5; bases outside the gene matches: 7. Germline V gives CDR1 MNHNS, CDR2 SASEGT. The CDR3 consists of 15 residues. The CDR3 nucleotides read TGTGCCAGCAGTGAATTTACAGGGGGATCGGAGACCCAGTACTTC. Its protein is CASSEFTGGSETQYF.

The chain recombines TRBV28 with TRBJ2-5; TRBD1 matches 8 bases. The CDR3 consists of 17 residues. Looked up from germline, CDR1 is MDHEN and CDR2 is SYDVKM. The V segment lost 4 bases and the J segment 1 base; nucleotides outside the gene matches: 11. The CDR3 protein is CASSSGGLGRVQETQYF. The CDR3 nucleotides are TGTGCCAGCAGTTCAGGGGGCTTAGGGCGGGTCCAAGAGACCCAGTACTTC.

The V call is TRBV7-6, the J call TRBJ2-5; D is possibly TRBD1 (6 bases). The CDR3 consists of 16 residues. The V gene's germline CDR1 is SGHVS and CDR2 FNYEAQ. V gave up 6 bases and J gave up 4 bases, with 21 bases separating them. This chain's CDR3 is CASSPQLRGMRETQYF. The CDR3 DNA sequence: TGTGCCAGCAGTCCGCAACTCAGGGGAATGAGAGAGACCCAGTACTTC.

The chain links TRBV2 to TRBJ1-4; 7 nucleotides align to TRBD1. The V gene's germline CDR1 is SNHLY and CDR2 FYNNEI. This CDR3 comprises 14 residues. V was clipped by 6 bases and J by 7 bases; unmatched bases: 8. The CDR3 spells CASRGSTGSEKLFF. CDR3 DNA sequence: TGTGCCAGCAGGGGATCGACAGGGAGTGAAAAACTGTTTTTT.

This clone was counted only a few times. The chain couples TRBV5-1 to TRBJ2-2, with TRBD1 matching over 8 bases. The CDR3 has 14 amino acids. Trimming cost V 6 bases and J 3 bases; bases outside gene matches: 4. CDR1 SGHRS and CDR2 YFSETQ come from the germline V gene. The CDR3 region is CASKVTGDTGELFF. The CDR3 nucleotides read TGCGCCAGCAAAGTGACAGGGGACACCGGGGAGCTGTTTTTT.